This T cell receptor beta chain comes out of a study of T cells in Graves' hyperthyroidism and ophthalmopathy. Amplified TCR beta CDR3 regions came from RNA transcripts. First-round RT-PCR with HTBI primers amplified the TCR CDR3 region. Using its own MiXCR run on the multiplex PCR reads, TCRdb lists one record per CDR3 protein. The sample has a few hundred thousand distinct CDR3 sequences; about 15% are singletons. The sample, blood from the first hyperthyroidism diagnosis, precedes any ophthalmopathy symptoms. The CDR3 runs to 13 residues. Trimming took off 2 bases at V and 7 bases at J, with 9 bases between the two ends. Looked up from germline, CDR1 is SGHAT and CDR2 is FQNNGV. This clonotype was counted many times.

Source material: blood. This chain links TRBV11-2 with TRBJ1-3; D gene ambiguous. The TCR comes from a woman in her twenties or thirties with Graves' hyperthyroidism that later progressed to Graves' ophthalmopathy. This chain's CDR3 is CASSLTRYNTIYF. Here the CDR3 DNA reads TGTGCCAGCAGCTTAACCCGGTACAACACCATATATTTT.